This TCR beta chain was recovered during a study of blood T cell repertoires in COVID-19. Study-level background: Acute and convalescent COVID-19 samples came from the United States, Italy and Spain. From T cells, B-cell-depleted T cells, or PBMCs came the material, which was cDNA or gDNA.

Authors' analysis steps: Amplification of reference gene primers was used by the study to estimate nucleated cell counts. Profiled with immunoSEQ multiplex PCR; TCRdb holds only in-frame clones, not every one. Clone size and V and J calls were adopted from that table, with D and trimming inferred from the DNA. The repertoire has approximately 210,000 clones, 87% of them found once; the top ten carry under 2%. The CDR3 covers 15 residues. The ends were cut back, 3 bases at V and 3 bases at J, with 14 bases in the middle. Germline CDR1 SGHVS, CDR2 FQNEAQ. In its sample, this clone was seen a few times. The sequencing sample was made of peripheral blood. This chain links TRBV7-8 with TRBJ1-1; D may be TRBD1 (5 bases). This clonotype originated in a man in his forties or fifties with active or convalescent COVID-19. CDR3 residues: CASSLTDSVHTEAFF. CDR3 DNA: TGTGCCAGCAGCTTGACCGACAGTGTTCACACTGAAGCTTTCTTT.